These T cell receptor beta chains were read from a single sample in a study of blood T cell repertoires in COVID-19. Some clones are missing from TCRdb's copy, which holds only in-frame ones; the method was immunoSEQ multiplex PCR. The sample lists about 51,000 clones; 86% were seen once. Sequencing was done on a sample of peripheral blood. The source of these receptors is a man aged 55 to 69 with acute or convalescent COVID-19. Both conserved end residues are part of each CDR3. The order of the fields is clone size, V gene, D gene, J gene, CDR3 DNA, CDR3 protein. D genes are given only for firm matches. A clone size is listed for some rows: how often the clone was seen (once, few, many), or a class if it is expanded.

>.|TRBV10-3|.|TRBJ1-2
TGTGCCATCAGTCACAACCAGCGTGCCTATGGCTACACCTTC
CAISHNQRAYGYTF
>.|TRBV9|TRBD1|TRBJ2-4
TGTGCCAGCAGCCAAGGACAGGGGTTAAACATTCAGTACTTC
CASSQGQGLNIQYF
>once|TRBV19|.|TRBJ2-2
TGTGCCAGTAGTAAGGACAGACCTGCGAACACCGGGGAGCTGTTTTTT
CASSKDRPANTGELFF
>.|TRBV6-5|.|TRBJ1-1
TGTGCCAGCAGTTACAGTGGGCGTTTTGACACTGAAGCTTTCTTT
CASSYSGRFDTEAFF
>.|TRBV6-5|.|TRBJ2-2
TGTGCCAGCAGGCCCTTACTCACCGGGGAGCTGTTTTTT
CASRPLLTGELFF
>.|TRBV7-8|TRBD2|TRBJ2-3
TGTGCCAGCAGCTTCGGTAGCGGGAGGACAGATACGCAGTATTTT
CASSFGSGRTDTQYF
>.|TRBV27|.|TRBJ2-3
TGTGCCAGCAGTTCCTTGACAGGAAGCACAGATACGCAGTATTTT
CASSSLTGSTDTQYF
>.|TRBV7-6|TRBD2|TRBJ2-3
TGTGCCAGCAGCTTTCTAGCGGGGGGGACAGATACGCAGTATTTT
CASSFLAGGTDTQYF
>once|TRBV7-2|.|TRBJ2-1
TGTGCCAGCAGCTTAGGGACACAGGGCCTTTCTACCTACAATGAGCAGTTCTTC
CASSLGTQGLSTYNEQFF
>.|TRBV28|.|TRBJ1-2
TGTGCCAGCAGTTTACGGGGTTCGGGACTAACCTATGGCTACACCTTC
CASSLRGSGLTYGYTF
>.|TRBV5-4|.|TRBJ2-2
TGTGCCAGGGAATACGGGACACCAAACACCGGGGAGCTGTTTTTT
CAREYGTPNTGELFF
>.|TRBV3-1/TRBV3-2|TRBD2|TRBJ2-5
TGTGCCAGCAGCCAAGAAGTGAGTAGCGGGAGGCAAGAGACCCAGTACTTC
CASSQEVSSGRQETQYF
>.|TRBV10-2|TRBD1|TRBJ1-4
TGCGCCAGCAGTGAGTGGACAGGTCATGAAAAACTGTTTTTT
CASSEWTGHEKLFF
>.|TRBV9|.|TRBJ2-5
TGTGCCAGCAGCGTAGATCAGGGGCCAGAGACCCAGTACTTC
CASSVDQGPETQYF
>.|TRBV3-1/TRBV3-2|TRBD2|TRBJ2-3
TGTGCCAGCAGCCAGGGCGGGACTAGCGGGACGAGCACAGATACGCAGTATTTT
CASSQGGTSGTSTDTQYF
>once|TRBV7-3|.|TRBJ2-5
TGTGCCAGCAGCTACGGACTACGAGAGACCCAGTACTTC
CASSYGLRETQYF
>.|TRBV23-1|.|TRBJ2-5
TGCGCCAGCAGTCAGGGCAGGGGAGGGGAGACCCAGTACTTC
CASSQGRGGETQYF
>.|TRBV6-5|.|TRBJ2-7
TGTGCCAGCAGTTACGGGGCGCAACCCCCCTACGAGCAGTACTTC
CASSYGAQPPYEQYF
>.|TRBV19|.|TRBJ1-5
TGTGCCAGTAGTATAAGCAGGGATCAGCCCCAGCATTTT
CASSISRDQPQHF
>once|TRBV10-1|TRBD2|TRBJ2-7
TGCGCCAGCTCTCGGGGGGCTAGCGGGGTCTACGAGCAGTACTTC
CASSRGASGVYEQYF
>.|TRBV3-1/TRBV3-2|.|TRBJ2-3
TGTGCCAGCAGTCTTAGTATGGGGCGAAAAGATACGCAGTATTTT
CASSLSMGRKDTQYF
>.|TRBV4-3|.|TRBJ2-7
TGCGCCAGCAGCCAAGCCTTGGCAGGCTCCTACGAGCAGTACTTC
CASSQALAGSYEQYF
>.|TRBV11-3|.|TRBJ2-5
TGTGCCAGCAGCTTAAGGGCACAGGGATCAGAGACCCAGTACTTC
CASSLRAQGSETQYF
>.|TRBV6-2/TRBV6-3|TRBD2|TRBJ2-3
TGTGCCAGCAGTTACGGTGTCGTAGCGGGGGGCGTTCGGTTTCTGGATACGCAGTATTTT
CASSYGVVAGGVRFLDTQYF
>.|TRBV12-3/TRBV12-4|.|TRBJ1-2
TGTGCCAGCAGTCCCACAAGCGGGAGCGGCTACACCTTC
CASSPTSGSGYTF
>.|TRBV27|.|TRBJ2-2
TGTGCCAGCAGCCCCTACCGGGTCACCGGGGAGCTGTTTTTT
CASSPYRVTGELFF
>once|TRBV19|TRBD1|TRBJ1-1
TGTGCCAGTACCCCGGACAGGGGCGTATTGAACACTGAAGCTTTCTTT
CASTPDRGVLNTEAFF